The clone carrying this TCR beta chain was counted ten times or more. RNA transcripts provided the template for amplifying TCR beta CDR3 regions. The workflow started with a first-round RT-PCR run with HTBI primers and then moved on to a second-round multiplex PCR. TCRdb processed the multiplex PCR reads anew with MiXCR; each CDR3 protein has one entry. The data show almost 750,000 distinct CDR3 sequences, roughly 41% seen once. The data were taken from a study of Graves' ophthalmopathy and Graves' hyperthyroidism. Germline lookup yields CDR1 KGHDR and CDR2 SFDVKD. V was trimmed by 11 bases and J by 4 bases, leaving 17 bases between them. This CDR3 is 14 amino acids long.

This rearrangement joins TRBV24-1 to TRBJ1-5, with a possible D match to TRBD1 (6 bases). Sequenced: peripheral blood. This TCR was sampled from an adult man with Graves' ophthalmopathy. CDR3 nucleotides: TGTGCCAGCCGACAGGTGAATGGGAATCAGCCCCAGCATTTT. It codes for CASRQVNGNQPQHF.